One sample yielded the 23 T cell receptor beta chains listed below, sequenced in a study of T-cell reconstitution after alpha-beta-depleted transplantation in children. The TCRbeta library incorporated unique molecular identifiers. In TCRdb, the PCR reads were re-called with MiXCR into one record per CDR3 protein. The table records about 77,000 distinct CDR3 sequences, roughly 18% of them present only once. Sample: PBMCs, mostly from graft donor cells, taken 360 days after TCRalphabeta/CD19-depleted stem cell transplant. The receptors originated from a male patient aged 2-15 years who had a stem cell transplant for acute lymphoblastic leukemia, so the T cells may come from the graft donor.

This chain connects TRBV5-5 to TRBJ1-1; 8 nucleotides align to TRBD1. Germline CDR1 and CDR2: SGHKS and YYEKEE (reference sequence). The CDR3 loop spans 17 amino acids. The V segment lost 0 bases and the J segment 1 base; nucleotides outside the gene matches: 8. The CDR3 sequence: CASSLGYRGKANTEAFF. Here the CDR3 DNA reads TGTGCCAGCAGCTTGGGGTACAGGGGGAAGGCGAACACTGAAGCTTTCTTT.

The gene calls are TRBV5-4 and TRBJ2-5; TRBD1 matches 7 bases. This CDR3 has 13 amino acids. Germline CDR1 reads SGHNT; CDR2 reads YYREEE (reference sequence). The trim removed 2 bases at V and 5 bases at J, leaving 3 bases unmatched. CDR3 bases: TGTGCCAGCAGCTTTAGGGGGCCGGAGACCCAGTACTTC. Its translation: CASSFRGPETQYF.

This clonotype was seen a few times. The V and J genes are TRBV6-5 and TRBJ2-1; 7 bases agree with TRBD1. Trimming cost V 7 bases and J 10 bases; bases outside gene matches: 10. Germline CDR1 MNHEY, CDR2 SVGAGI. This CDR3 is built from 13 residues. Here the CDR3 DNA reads TGTGCCAGCAAGAAGACAGGGAGAACCGAGCAGTTCTTC. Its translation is CASKKTGRTEQFF.

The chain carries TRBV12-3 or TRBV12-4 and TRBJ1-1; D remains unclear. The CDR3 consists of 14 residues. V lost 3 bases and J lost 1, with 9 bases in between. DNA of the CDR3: TGTGCCAGCAGTTTTGCAGGCAGGAACACTGAAGCTTTCTTT. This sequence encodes CASSFAGRNTEAFF.

The CDR3 reads CASSPGQGGPYNEQFF. The CDR3 region has the DNA TGCGCCAGCAGCCCGGGACAGGGAGGGCCCTACAATGAGCAGTTCTTC. This sequence joins TRBV5-1 and TRBJ2-1; 9 bases are shared with TRBD1. The CDR3 has 16 amino acids. CDR1 and CDR2 from the germline V gene are SGHRS and YFSETQ. J gave up 2 bases and V 4 bases, and 7 bases lay outside the gene matches.

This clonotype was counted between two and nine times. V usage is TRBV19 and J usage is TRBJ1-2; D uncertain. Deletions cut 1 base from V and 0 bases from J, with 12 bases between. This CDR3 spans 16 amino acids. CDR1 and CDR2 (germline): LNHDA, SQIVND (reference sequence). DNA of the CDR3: TGTGCCAGTAGTATAGTGTGGAAGGGTTCTAACTATGGCTACACCTTC. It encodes CASSIVWKGSNYGYTF.

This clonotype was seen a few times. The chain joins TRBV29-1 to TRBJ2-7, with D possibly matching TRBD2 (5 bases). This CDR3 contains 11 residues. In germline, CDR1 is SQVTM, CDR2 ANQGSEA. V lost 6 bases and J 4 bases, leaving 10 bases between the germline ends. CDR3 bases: TGCAGCGTCCATACTAGTTACGAGCAGTACTTC. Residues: CSVHTSYEQYF.

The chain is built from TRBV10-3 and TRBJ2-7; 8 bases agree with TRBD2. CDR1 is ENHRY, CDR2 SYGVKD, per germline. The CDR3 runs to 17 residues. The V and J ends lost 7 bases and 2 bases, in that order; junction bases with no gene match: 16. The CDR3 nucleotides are TGTGCCATCAATCGGGAGGGCCTTTCGGCGACAACCTACGAGCAGTACTTC. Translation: CAINREGLSATTYEQYF.

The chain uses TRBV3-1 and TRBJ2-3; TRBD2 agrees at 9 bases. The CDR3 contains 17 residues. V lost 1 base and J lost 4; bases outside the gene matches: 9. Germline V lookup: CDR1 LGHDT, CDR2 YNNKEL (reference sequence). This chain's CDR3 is CASSQVPAGGSPDTQYF. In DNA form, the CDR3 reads TGTGCCAGCAGCCAAGTGCCGGCGGGAGGGAGTCCAGATACGCAGTATTTT.

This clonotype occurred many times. The CDR3 is CASSDSIGEDGELFF. The CDR3 DNA follows: TGTGCCAGCAGTGATTCGATTGGGGAGGACGGGGAGCTGTTTTTT. The chain is built from TRBV25-1 and TRBJ2-2, with D possibly being TRBD2 (6 bases). V was cut by 3 bases and J by 7 bases, with 15 bases left in between. Germline V lookup: CDR1 MGHDK, CDR2 SYGVNS. This CDR3 has 15 residues. Variable domain in full (rest from reference TRBV25-1 and TRBJ2-2): EADIYQTPRYLVIGTGKKITLECSQTMGHDKMYWYQQDPGMELHLIHYSYGVNSTEKGDLSSESTVSRIRTEHFPLTLESARPSHTSQYLCASSDSIGEDGELFFGEGSRLTVL.

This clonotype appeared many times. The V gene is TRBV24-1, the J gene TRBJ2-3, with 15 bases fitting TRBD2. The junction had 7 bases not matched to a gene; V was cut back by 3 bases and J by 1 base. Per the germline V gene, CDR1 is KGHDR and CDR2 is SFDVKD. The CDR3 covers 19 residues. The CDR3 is CATSDPGTSGRLGTDTQYF. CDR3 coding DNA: TGTGCCACCAGTGATCCCGGGACTAGCGGGAGGCTCGGCACAGATACGCAGTATTTT.

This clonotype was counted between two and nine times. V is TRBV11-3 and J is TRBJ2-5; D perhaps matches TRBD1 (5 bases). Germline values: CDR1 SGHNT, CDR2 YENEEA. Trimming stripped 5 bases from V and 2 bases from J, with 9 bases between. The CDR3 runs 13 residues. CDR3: CASSLTAQETQYF. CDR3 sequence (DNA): TGTGCCAGCAGCCTGACAGCTCAAGAGACCCAGTACTTC.

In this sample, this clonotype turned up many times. The CDR3 DNA reads as TGCGCCAGCAGGGGTCGGACAGGGGGCGCGAGGGGCACTGAAGCTTTCTTT. It translates to CASRGRTGGARGTEAFF. This rearrangement joins TRBV5-1 to TRBJ1-1, with TRBD1 matching 11 bases. With 5 bases clipped from V and 4 bases from J, the junction kept 13 bases outside the gene matches. The CDR3 runs to 17 residues. Germline V gene sequence: CDR1 SGHRS, CDR2 YFSETQ.

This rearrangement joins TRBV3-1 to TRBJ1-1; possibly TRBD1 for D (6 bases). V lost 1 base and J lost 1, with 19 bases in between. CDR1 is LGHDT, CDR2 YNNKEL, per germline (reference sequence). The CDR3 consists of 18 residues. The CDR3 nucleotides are TGTGCCAGCAGCCAAGCCGAGGTCGGAGTAGGGGGGAACACTGAAGCTTTCTTT. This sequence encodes CASSQAEVGVGGNTEAFF.

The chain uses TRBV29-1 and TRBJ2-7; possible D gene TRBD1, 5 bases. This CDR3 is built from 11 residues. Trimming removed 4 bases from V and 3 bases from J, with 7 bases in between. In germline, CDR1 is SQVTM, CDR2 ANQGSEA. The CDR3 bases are TGCAGCGTTGGACAGTTCTACGAGCAGTACTTC. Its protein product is CSVGQFYEQYF.

This CDR3 reads CASSLVGGRGSPLHF. The CDR3 coding sequence is TGTGCCAGCAGCTTAGTGGGGGGCAGGGGTTCACCCCTCCACTTT. The V gene is TRBV7-6, the J gene TRBJ1-6; D is perhaps TRBD1 (6 bases). V was pared by 1 base and J by 9 bases, with 13 bases between. The CDR3 has 15 amino acids. The V gene's germline CDR1 is SGHVS and CDR2 FNYEAQ.

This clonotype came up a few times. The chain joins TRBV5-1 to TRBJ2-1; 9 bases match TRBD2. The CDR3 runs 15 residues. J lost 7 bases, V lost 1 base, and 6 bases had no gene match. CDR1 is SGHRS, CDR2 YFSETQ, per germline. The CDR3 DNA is TGCGCCAGCAGCTTGTTAGCGGGAGCGAGAAATGAGCAGTTCTTC. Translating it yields CASSLLAGARNEQFF.

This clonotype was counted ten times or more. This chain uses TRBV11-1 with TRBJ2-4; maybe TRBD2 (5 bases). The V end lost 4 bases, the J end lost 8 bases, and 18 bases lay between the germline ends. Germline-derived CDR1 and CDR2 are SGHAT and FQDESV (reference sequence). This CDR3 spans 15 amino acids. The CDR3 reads CASSSSLGGRDIQYF. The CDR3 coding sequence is TGTGCCAGCAGCTCATCCCTAGGAGGAAGGGACATTCAGTACTTC.

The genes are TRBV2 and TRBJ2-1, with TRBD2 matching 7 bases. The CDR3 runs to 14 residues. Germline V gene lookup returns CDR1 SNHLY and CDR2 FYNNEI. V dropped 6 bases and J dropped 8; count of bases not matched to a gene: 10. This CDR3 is CASSLGLGIYEQFF. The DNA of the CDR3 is TGTGCCAGCAGCCTTGGACTAGGTATTTATGAGCAGTTCTTC.

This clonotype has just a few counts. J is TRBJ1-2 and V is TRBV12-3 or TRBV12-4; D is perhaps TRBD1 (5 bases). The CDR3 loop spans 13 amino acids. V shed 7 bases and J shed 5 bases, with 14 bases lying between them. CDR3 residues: CASKTGTIYGYTF. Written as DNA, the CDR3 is TGTGCCAGCAAAACCGGGACGATTTATGGCTACACCTTC.

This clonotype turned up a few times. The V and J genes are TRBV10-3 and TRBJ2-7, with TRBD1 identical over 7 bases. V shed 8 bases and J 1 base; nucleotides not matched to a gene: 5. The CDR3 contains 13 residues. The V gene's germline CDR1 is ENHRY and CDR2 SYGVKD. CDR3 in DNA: TGTGCCATCGGCGAGACAGGGTCCTACGAGCAGTACTTC. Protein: CAIGETGSYEQYF.

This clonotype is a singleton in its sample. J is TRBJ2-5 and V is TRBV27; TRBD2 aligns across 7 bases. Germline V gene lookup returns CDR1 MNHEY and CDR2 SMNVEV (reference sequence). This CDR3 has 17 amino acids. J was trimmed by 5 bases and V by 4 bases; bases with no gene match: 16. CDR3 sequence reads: CASSSLLAGPPGETQYF. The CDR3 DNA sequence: TGTGCCAGCAGTTCCCTCTTAGCGGGTCCCCCGGGGGAGACCCAGTACTTC.

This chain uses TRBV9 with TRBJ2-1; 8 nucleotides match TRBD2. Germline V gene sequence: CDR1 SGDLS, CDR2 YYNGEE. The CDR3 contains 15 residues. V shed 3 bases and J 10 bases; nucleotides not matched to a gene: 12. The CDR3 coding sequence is TGTGCCAGCAGCGCAAGTAGACCCCGGGGGGGAGAGCAGTTCTTC. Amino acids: CASSASRPRGGEQFF.